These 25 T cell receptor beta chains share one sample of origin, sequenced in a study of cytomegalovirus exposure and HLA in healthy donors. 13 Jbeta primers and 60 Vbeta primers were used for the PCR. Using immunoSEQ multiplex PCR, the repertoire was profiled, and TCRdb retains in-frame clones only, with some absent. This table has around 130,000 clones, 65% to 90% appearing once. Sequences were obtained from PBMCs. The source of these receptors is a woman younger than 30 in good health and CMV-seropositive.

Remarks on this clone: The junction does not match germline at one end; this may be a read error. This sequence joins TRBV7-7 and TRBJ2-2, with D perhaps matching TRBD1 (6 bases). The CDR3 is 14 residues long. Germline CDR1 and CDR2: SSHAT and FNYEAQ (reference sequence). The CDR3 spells CASSLVGAGGELFF. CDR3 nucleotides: TGTGCTAGCAGCTTAGTGGGGGCCGGCGGGGAGCTGTTTTTT.

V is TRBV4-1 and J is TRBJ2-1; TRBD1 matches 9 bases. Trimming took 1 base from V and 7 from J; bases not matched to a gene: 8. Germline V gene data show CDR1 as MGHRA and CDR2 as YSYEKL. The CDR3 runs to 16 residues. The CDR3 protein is CASSQGSGQGRNEQFF. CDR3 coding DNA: TGCGCCAGCAGCCAAGGATCAGGACAGGGGAGGAATGAGCAGTTCTTC.

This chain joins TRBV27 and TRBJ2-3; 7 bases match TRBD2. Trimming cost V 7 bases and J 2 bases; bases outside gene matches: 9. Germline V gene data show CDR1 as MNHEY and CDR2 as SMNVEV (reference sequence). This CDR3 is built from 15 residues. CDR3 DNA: TGTGCCAGCATGCAAGCGGGGAGATCCACAGATACGCAGTATTTT. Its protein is CASMQAGRSTDTQYF.

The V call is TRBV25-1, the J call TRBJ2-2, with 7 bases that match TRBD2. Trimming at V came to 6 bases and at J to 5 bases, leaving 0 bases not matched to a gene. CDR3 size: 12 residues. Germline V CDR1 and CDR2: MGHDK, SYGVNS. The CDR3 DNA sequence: TGTGCCAGCAGGGGGGGGACCGGGGAGCTGTTTTTT. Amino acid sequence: CASRGGTGELFF.

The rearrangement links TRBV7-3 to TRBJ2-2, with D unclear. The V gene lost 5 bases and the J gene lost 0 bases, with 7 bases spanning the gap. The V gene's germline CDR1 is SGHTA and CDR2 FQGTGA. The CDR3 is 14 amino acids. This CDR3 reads CASSILPNTGELFF. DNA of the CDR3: TGTGCCAGCAGCATACTTCCGAACACCGGGGAGCTGTTTTTT.

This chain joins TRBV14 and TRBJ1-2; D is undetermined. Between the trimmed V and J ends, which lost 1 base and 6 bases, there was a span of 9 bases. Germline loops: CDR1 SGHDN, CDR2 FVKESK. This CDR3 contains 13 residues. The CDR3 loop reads CASSQVTHDGYTF. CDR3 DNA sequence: TGTGCCAGCAGCCAAGTCACACACGATGGCTACACCTTC.

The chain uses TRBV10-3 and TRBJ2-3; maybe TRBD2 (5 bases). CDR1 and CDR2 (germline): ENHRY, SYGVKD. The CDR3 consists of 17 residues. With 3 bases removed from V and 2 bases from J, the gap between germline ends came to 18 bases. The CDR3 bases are TGTGCCATCAGTGAATGGGAAGGAGCGGAGGCCACAGATACGCAGTATTTT. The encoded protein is CAISEWEGAEATDTQYF.

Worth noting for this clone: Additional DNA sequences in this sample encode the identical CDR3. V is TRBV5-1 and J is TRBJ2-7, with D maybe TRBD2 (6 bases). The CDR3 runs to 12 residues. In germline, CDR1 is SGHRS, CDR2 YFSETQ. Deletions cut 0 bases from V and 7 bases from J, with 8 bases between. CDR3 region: CASSLGGREQYF. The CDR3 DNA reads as TGCGCCAGCAGCTTGGGAGGGAGGGAGCAGTACTTC.

CDR3 nucleotide sequence: TGTGCCAGCGACAAGCCTACCCGATCAGAGACCCAGTACTTC. Protein sequence: CASDKPTRSETQYF. The chain couples TRBV21-1 to TRBJ2-5; TRBD1 is the table's D call, not checked against the DNA. TRBV21-1 is tagged as a pseudogene. The CDR3 length is 14 residues.

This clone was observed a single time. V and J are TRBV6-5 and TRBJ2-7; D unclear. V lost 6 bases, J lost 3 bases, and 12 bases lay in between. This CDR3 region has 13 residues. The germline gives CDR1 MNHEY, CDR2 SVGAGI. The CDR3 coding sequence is TGTGCCAGCAGCGTGCAGGTCTTCTACGAGCAGTACTTC. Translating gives CASSVQVFYEQYF.

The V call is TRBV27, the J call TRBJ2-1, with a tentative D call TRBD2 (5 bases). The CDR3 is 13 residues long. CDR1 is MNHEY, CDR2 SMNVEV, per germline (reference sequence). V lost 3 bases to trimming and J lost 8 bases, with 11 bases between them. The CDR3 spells CASSFFGRDEQFF. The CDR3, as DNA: TGTGCCAGCAGTTTTTTCGGGCGGGATGAGCAGTTCTTC.

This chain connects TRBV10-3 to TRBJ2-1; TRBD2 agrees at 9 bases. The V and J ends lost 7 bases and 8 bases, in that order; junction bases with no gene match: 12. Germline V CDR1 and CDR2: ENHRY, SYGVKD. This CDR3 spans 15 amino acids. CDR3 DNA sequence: TGTGCCATCACTGGGGCCAGCGGGGGGTTGGATGAGCAGTTCTTC. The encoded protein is CAITGASGGLDEQFF.

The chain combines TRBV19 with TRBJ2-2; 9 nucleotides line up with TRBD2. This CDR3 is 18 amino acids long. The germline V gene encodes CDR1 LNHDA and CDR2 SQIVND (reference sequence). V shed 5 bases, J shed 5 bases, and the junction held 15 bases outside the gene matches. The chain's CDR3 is CASSPLPQAGGRTGELFF. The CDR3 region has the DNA TGTGCCAGTAGTCCCCTCCCCCAGGCGGGGGGGCGAACCGGGGAGCTGTTTTTT.

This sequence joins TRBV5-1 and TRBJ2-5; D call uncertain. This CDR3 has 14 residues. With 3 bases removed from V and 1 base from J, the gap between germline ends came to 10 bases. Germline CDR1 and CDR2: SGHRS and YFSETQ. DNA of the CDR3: TGCGCCAGCAGCTCCGCCGACACCCAAGAGACCCAGTACTTC. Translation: CASSSADTQETQYF.

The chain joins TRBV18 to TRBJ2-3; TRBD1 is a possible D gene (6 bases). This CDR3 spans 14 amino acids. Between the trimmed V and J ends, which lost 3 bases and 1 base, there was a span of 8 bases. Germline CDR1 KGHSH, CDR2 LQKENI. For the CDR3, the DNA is TGTGCCAGCTCACCCACAGGGCGCACAGATACGCAGTATTTT. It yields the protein CASSPTGRTDTQYF.

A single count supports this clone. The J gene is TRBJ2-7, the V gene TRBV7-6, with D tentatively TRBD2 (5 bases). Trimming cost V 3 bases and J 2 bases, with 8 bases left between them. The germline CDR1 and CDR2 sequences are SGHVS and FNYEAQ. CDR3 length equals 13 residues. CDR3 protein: CASSFDGAYEQYF. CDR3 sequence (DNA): TGTGCCAGCAGCTTCGACGGGGCCTACGAGCAGTACTTC.

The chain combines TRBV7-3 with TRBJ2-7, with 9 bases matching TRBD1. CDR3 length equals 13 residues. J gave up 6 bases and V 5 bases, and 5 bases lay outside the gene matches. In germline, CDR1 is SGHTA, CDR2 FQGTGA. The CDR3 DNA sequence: TGTGCCAGCAGCCGGACAGGGGACAGCGAGCAGTACTTC. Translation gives CASSRTGDSEQYF.

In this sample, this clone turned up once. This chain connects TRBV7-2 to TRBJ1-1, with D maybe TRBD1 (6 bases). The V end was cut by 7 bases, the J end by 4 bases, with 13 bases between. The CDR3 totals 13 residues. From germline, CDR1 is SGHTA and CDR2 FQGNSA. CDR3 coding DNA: TGTGCCAGCACTATCACAGGGAGCACTGAAGCTTTCTTT. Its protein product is CASTITGSTEAFF. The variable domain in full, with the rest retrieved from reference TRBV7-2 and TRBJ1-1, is GAGVSQSPSNKVTEKGKDVELRCDPISGHTALYWYRQSLGQGLEFLIYFQGNSAPDKSGLPSDRFSAERTGGSVSTLTIQRTQQEDSAVYLCASTITGSTEAFFGQGTRLTVV.

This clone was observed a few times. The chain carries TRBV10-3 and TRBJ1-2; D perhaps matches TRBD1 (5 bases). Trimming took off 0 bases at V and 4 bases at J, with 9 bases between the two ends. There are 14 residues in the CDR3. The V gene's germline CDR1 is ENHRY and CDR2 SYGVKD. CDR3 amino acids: CAISESSQGYGYTF. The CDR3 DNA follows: TGTGCCATCAGTGAGTCGAGTCAGGGCTATGGCTACACCTTC.

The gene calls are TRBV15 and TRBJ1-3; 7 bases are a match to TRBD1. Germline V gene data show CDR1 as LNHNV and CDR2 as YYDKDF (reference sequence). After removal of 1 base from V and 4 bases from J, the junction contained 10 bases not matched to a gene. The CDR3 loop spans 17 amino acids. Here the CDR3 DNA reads TGTGCCACCAGCAGAGTCCCCTTCGACAGGGACGGAAACACCATATATTTT. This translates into CATSRVPFDRDGNTIYF.

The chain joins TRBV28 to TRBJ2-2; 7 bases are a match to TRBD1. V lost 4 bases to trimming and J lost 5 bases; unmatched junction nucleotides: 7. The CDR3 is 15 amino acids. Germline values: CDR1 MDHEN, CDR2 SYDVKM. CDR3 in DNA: TGTGCCAGCAGTTATACAGGGGTTAAAACCGGGGAGCTGTTTTTT. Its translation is CASSYTGVKTGELFF. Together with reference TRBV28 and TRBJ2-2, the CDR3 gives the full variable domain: DVKVTQSSRYLVKRTGEKVFLECVQDMDHENMFWYRQDPGLGLRLIYFSYDVKMKEKGDIPEGYSVSREKKERFSLILESASTNQTSMYLCASSYTGVKTGELFFGEGSRLTVL.

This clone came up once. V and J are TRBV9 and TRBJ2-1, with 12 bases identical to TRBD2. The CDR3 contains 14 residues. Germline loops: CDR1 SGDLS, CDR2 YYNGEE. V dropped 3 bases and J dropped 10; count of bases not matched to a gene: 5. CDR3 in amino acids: CASSGTSGGSEQFF. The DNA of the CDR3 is TGTGCCAGCAGCGGAACTAGCGGGGGGTCGGAGCAGTTCTTC.

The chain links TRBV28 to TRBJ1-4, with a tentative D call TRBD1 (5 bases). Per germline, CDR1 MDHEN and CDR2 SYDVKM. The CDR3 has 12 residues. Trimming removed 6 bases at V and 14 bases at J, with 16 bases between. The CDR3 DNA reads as TGTGCCAGCAGAGCGATGACAGCCCGTCTGTTTTTT. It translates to CASRAMTARLFF. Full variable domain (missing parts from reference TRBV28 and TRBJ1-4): DVKVTQSSRYLVKRTGEKVFLECVQDMDHENMFWYRQDPGLGLRLIYFSYDVKMKEKGDIPEGYSVSREKKERFSLILESASTNQTSMYLCASRAMTARLFFGSGTQLSVL.

CDR3 in DNA: TGTGCCAGCAGCGAGGCCAAAGGACTAGATCGGGAGACCCAGTACTTC. It is translated as CASSEAKGLDRETQYF. The rearrangement joins TRBV9 to TRBJ2-5; TRBD2 agrees at 7 bases. This CDR3 spans 16 amino acids. Per germline, CDR1 SGDLS and CDR2 YYNGEE. Trimming cost V 3 bases and J 5 bases; bases outside gene matches: 13.

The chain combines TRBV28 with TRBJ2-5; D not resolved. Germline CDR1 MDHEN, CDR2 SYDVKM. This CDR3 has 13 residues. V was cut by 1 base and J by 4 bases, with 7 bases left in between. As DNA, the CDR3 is TGTGCCAGCAGTTTATTGCCCGGAGAGACCCAGTACTTC. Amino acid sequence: CASSLLPGETQYF.